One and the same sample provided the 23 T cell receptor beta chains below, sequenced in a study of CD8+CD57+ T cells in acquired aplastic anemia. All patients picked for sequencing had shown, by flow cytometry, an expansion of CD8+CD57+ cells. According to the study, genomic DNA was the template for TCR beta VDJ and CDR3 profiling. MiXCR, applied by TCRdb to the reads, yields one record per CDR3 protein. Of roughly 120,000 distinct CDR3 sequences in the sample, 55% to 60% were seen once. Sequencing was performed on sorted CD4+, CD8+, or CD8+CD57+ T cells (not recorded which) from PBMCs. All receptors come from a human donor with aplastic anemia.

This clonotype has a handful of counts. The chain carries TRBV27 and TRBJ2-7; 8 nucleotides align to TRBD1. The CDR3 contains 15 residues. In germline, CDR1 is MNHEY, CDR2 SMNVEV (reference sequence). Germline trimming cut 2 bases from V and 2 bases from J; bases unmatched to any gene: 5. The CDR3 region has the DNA TGTGCCAGCAGTTTAGCTACAGGGGGAGCCTACGAGCAGTACTTC. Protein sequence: CASSLATGGAYEQYF.

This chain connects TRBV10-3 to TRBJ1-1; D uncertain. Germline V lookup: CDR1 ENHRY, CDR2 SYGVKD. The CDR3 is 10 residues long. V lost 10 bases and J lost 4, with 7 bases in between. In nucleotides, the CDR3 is TGTGCCAGCAGAGGCACTGAAGCTTTCTTT. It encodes CASRGTEAFF.

The CDR3 here is CASSFGTGATNEKLFF. The CDR3, as DNA: TGTGCCAGCTCATTCGGGACGGGTGCAACTAATGAAAAACTGTTTTTT. This chain connects TRBV18 to TRBJ1-4, with D possibly TRBD1 on 5 matching bases. Trimming pared 5 bases from V and 0 bases from J, leaving 13 bases between. Germline assignment: CDR1 KGHSH and CDR2 LQKENI. This CDR3 comprises 16 residues. Full variable domain (outside the CDR3, taken from reference TRBV18 and TRBJ1-4): NAGVMQNPRHLVRRRGQEARLRCSPMKGHSHVYWYRQLPEEGLKFMVYLQKENIIDESGMPKERFSAEFPKEGPSILRIQQVVRGDSAAYFCASSFGTGATNEKLFFGSGTQLSVL.

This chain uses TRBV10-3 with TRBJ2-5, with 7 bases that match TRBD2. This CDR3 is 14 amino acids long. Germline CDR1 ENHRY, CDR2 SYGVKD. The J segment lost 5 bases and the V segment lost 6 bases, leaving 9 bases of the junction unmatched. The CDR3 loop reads CAIRGGTLGETQYF. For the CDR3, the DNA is TGTGCCATCAGGGGGGGGACTCTGGGGGAGACCCAGTACTTC.

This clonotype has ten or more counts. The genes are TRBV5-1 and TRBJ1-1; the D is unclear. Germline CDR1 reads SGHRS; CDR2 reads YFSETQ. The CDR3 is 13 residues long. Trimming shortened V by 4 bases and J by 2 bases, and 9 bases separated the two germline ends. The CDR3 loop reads CASSVGLNTEAFF. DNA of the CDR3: TGCGCCAGCAGCGTGGGCCTTAACACTGAAGCTTTCTTT.

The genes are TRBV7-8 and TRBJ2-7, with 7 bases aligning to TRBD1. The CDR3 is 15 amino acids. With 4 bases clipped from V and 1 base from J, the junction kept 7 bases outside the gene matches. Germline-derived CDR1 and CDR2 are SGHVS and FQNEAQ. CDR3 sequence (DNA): TGTGCCAGCAGCTCCACGTGGACAGGTTCCTACGAGCAGTACTTC. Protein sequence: CASSSTWTGSYEQYF.

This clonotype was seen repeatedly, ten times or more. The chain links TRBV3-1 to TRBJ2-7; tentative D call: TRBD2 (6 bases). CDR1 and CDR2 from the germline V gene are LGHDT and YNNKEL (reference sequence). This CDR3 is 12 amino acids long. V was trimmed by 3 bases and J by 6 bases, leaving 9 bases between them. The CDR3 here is CASSQGGGEQYF. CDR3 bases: TGTGCCAGCAGCCAGGGGGGTGGCGAGCAGTACTTC.

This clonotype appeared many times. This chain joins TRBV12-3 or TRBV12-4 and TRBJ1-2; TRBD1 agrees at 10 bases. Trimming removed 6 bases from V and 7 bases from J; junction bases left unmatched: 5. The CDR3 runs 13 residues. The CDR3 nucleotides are TGTGCCAGCAGCGCCGGGACAGGGGTTGGCTACACCTTC. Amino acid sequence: CASSAGTGVGYTF.

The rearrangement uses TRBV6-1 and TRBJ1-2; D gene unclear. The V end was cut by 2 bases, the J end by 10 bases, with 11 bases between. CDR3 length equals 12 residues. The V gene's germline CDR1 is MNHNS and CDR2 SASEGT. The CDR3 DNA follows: TGTGCCAGCAGTGAATCGACGGTCGACTACACCTTC. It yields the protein CASSESTVDYTF.

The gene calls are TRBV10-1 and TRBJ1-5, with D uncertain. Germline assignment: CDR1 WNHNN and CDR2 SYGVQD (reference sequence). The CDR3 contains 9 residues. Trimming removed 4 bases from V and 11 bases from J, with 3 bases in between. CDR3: CASSVSQHF. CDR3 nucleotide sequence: TGCGCCAGCAGTGTTTCCCAGCATTTT.

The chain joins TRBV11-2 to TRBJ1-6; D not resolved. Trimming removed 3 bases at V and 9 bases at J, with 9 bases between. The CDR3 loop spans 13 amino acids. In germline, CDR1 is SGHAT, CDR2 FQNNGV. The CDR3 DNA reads TGTGCCAGCAGCTTGTCCCCGAGTTCACCCCTCCACTTT. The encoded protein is CASSLSPSSPLHF.

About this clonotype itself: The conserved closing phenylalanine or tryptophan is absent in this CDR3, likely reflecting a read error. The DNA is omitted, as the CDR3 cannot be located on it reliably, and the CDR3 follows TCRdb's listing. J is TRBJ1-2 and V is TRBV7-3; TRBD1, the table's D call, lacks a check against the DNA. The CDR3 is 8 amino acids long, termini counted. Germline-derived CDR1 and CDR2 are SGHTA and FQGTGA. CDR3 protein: CASSSGTG.

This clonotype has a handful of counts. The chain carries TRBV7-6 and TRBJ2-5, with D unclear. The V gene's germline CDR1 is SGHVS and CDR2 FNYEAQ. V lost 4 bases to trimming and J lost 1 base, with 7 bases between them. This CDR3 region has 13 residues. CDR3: CASSSLAQETQYF. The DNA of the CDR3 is TGTGCCAGCAGCTCGTTGGCCCAAGAGACCCAGTACTTC.

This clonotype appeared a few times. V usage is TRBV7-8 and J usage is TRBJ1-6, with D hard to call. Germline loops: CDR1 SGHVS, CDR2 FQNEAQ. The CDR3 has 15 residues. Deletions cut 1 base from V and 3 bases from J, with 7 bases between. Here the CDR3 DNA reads TGTGCCAGCAGCTTAGATAGTAACTATAATTCACCCCTCCACTTT. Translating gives CASSLDSNYNSPLHF.

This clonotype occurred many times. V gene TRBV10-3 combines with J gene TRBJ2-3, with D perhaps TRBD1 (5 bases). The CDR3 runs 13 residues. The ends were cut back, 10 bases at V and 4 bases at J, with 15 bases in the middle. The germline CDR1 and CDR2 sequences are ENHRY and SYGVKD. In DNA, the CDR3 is TGTGCCAGCTACAGGTCTGGGGCAGATACGCAGTATTTT. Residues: CASYRSGADTQYF.

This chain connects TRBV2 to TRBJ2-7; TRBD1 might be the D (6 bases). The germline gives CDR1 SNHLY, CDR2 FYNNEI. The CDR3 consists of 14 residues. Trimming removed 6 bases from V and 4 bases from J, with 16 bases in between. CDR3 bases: TGTGCCAGCAGGTACCGGGACATTGAATACGAGCAGTACTTC. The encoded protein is CASRYRDIEYEQYF. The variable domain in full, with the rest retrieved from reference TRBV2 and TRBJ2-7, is EPEVTQTPSHQVTQMGQEVILRCVPISNHLYFYWYRQILGQKVEFLVSFYNNEISEKSEIFDDQFSVERPDGSNFTLKIRSTKLEDSAMYFCASRYRDIEYEQYFGPGTRLTVT.

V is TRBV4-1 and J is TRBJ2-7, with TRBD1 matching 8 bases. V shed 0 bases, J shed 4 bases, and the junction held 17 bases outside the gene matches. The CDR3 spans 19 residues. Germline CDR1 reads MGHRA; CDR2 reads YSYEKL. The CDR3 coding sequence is TGCGCCAGCAGCCAAGAAGTCGGGCAGGGGGCCTATGGGGGGTACGAGCAGTACTTC. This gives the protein CASSQEVGQGAYGGYEQYF.

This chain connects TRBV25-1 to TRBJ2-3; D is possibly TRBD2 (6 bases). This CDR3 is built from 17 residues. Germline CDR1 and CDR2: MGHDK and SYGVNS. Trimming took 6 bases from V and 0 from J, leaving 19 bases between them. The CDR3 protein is CASSPLGTWTSTDTQYF. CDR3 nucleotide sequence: TGTGCCAGCAGCCCCCTTGGGACTTGGACTAGCACAGATACGCAGTATTTT.

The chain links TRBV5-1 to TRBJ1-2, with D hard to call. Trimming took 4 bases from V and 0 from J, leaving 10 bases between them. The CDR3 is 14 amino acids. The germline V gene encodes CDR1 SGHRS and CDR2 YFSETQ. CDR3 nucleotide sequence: TGCGCCAGCAGCATAGAGTCACCTAACTATGGCTACACCTTC. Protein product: CASSIESPNYGYTF.

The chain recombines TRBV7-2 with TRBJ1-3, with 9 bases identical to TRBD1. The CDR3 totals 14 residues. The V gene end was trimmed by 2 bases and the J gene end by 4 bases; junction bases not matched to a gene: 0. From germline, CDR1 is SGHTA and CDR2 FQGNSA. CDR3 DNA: TGTGCCAGCAGCTTAACAGGGGGCGGAAACACCATATATTTT. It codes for CASSLTGGGNTIYF.

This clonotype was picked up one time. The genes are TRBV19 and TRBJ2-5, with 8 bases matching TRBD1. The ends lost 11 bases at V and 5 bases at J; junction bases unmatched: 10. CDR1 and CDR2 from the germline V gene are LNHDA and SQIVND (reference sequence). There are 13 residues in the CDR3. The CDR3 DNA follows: TGTGCCTCCGCGACAGGGGATTGGGAGACCCAGTACTTC. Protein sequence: CASATGDWETQYF.

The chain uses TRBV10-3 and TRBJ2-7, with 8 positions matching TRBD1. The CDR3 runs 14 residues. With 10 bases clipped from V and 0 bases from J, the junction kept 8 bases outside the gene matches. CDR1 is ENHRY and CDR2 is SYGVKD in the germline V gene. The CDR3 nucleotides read TGTGCCACCCATAGGGACAGGACCTCCTACGAGCAGTACTTC. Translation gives CATHRDRTSYEQYF.

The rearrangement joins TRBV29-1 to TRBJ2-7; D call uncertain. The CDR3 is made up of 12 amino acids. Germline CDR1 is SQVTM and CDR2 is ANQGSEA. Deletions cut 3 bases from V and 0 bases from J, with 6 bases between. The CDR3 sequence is CSVEGYSYEQYF. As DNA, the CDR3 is TGCAGCGTTGAGGGGTACTCCTACGAGCAGTACTTC.